The present TCR beta chain was sequenced within a study of blood T cell repertoires in COVID-19. Study-level information: Samples representing acute and convalescent COVID-19 were sourced from the United States, Italy and Spain. From T cells, B-cell-depleted T cells, or PBMCs came the material, which was cDNA or gDNA.

V lost 2 bases, J lost 4 bases, and 9 bases lay in between. CDR3 length equals 14 residues. Germline V gives CDR1 SGHTA, CDR2 FQGNSA. Study processing details: Estimation of nucleated cell counts was performed using reference gene primer amplification. Sequencing was performed with immunoSEQ multiplex PCR; in TCRdb, only in-frame clones are kept and a portion is missing. Clone size and V and J calls were adopted from that table, with D and trimming inferred from the DNA. This table holds about 140,000 clones, about 80% found once. Concerning this clone: The same CDR3 arises from other DNA sequences in this sample as well.

The sequence was obtained from a man aged 65-85 years who had recovered from COVID-19. This chain links TRBV7-2 with TRBJ1-3; D gene ambiguous. Sequencing used peripheral blood. The DNA of the CDR3 is TGTGCCAGCAGCTTAACGCGGGCCGGAAACACCATATATTTT. Translated, it gives CASSLTRAGNTIYF.